The 9 T cell receptor beta chains below come from one sample, sequenced in a study of sequential checkpoint blockade in melanoma. The treatment is: randomized to nivolumab then ipilimumab (arm A) or the reverse (arm B). Sequencing was performed with immunoSEQ multiplex PCR; in TCRdb, only in-frame clones are kept and a portion is missing. There are almost 9,500 clones in the sample; 25% to 30% occur only once, and 20% to 25% lies in the top ten. The sample was tumor tissue (inferred from file names), taken from a patient given nivolumab and ipilimumab in sequence. These receptors all stem from a human donor with melanoma.

This clone turned up a few times. The V and J genes are TRBV4-1 and TRBJ2-3; D not certain. Germline V CDR1 and CDR2: MGHRA, YSYEKL. The CDR3 spans 14 residues. Trimming pared 2 bases from V and 5 bases from J, leaving 11 bases between. CDR3 sequence (DNA): TGCGCCAGCAGCCAACACGAAAAGGAAGATACGCAGTATTTT. Its translation is CASSQHEKEDTQYF.

This clone was detected only a few times. The V and J genes are TRBV28 and TRBJ1-1; no clear D gene. CDR1 and CDR2 (germline): MDHEN, SYDVKM. The V and J ends lost 3 bases and 2 bases respectively, with 7 bases between them. This CDR3 has 13 amino acids. The CDR3 reads CASSLPRNTEAFF. CDR3 DNA: TGTGCCAGCAGTTTGCCTAGAAACACTGAAGCTTTCTTT.

This clone showed up just a few times. The chain combines TRBV11-3 with TRBJ2-6, with a possible D match to TRBD1 (5 bases). Germline V gene sequence: CDR1 SGHNT, CDR2 YENEEA. V was cut by 3 bases and J by 0 bases, with 9 bases left in between. There are 16 residues in the CDR3. The CDR3 nucleotides read TGTGCCAGCAGCTTGACAGTTTTCTCTGGGGCCAACGTCCTGACTTTC. Its translation is CASSLTVFSGANVLTF.

The chain uses TRBV25-1 and TRBJ2-1; D unclear. Germline V gene data show CDR1 as MGHDK and CDR2 as SYGVNS. This CDR3 has 12 amino acids. V was cut by 7 bases and J by 8 bases, with 12 bases left in between. This CDR3 reads CASNPLPDEQFF. Written as DNA, the CDR3 is TGTGCCAGCAATCCCCTACCTGATGAGCAGTTCTTC.

This clone appeared a few times. The chain couples TRBV5-1 to TRBJ2-3; 11 bases are a match to TRBD2. The CDR3 is made up of 17 amino acids. The germline gives CDR1 SGHRS, CDR2 YFSETQ. The J segment lost 6 bases and the V segment lost 4 bases, leaving 13 bases of the junction unmatched. Here the CDR3 reads CASSPLPSGGSEDTQYF. CDR3 sequence (DNA): TGCGCCAGCAGCCCCCTCCCTAGCGGGGGGTCGGAGGATACGCAGTATTTT.

This clone was observed a few times. The chain has TRBV2 and TRBJ1-3, with 7 nucleotides matching TRBD1. CDR3 length equals 15 residues. V lost 6 bases, J lost 2 bases, and 7 bases stayed unmatched. CDR1 and CDR2 (germline): SNHLY, FYNNEI. CDR3 nucleotide sequence: TGTGCCAGCAGAGATAGGACAGGCGCTGGAAACACCATATATTTT. Translation: CASRDRTGAGNTIYF.

The V call is TRBV18, the J call TRBJ1-5; D call uncertain. Looked up from germline, CDR1 is KGHSH and CDR2 is LQKENI. Trimming shortened V by 4 bases and J by 5 bases, and 9 bases separated the two germline ends. The CDR3 consists of 13 residues. The CDR3, as DNA: TGTGCCAGCTCACGGGAGCAGGATCAGCCCCAGCATTTT. Encoded protein: CASSREQDQPQHF.

The chain couples TRBV11-3 to TRBJ2-5; D gene uncertain. V lost 4 bases and J 2 bases, leaving 11 bases between the germline ends. Germline CDR1 reads SGHNT; CDR2 reads YENEEA. The CDR3 consists of 14 residues. CDR3 sequence reads: CASSSRTEQETQYF. The CDR3, as DNA: TGTGCCAGCAGCTCTAGGACGGAGCAAGAGACCCAGTACTTC.

The chain links TRBV29-1 to TRBJ2-7; D possibly corresponds to TRBD1 (6 bases). The length of the CDR3 is 12 residues. Deletions cut 4 bases from V and 4 bases from J, with 11 bases between. Per the germline V gene, CDR1 is SQVTM and CDR2 is ANQGSEA. The CDR3 DNA reads as TGCAGCGTTGGGGGGACAACTTACGAGCAGTACTTC. Its translation is CSVGGTTYEQYF.